This TCR beta chain stems from a study of shared clonotypes between healthy human individuals. Study-wide context: Used for every donor were three CD4 naive, three CD4 memory, two CD8 naive and one CD8 memory plate.

CDR1 SGHRS and CDR2 YFSETQ come from the germline V gene. Trimming removed 7 bases from V and 1 base from J; junction bases left unmatched: 6. This CDR3 has 14 amino acids. Naive CD8 cells lacked CD45RO and underwent positive selection for CCR7, leaving out terminally differentiated effector memory CD45RA+ cells. Sequenced by immunoSEQ multiplex PCR; TCRdb stores in-frame clones only, minus some. Of 800,000 or so clones in the sample, 95% to 97% were seen once. Sequenced sample: naive CD8+ T cells sorted from blood. The chain recombines TRBV5-1 with TRBJ1-1; TRBD1 matches at 8 bases. The clonotype comes from a man aged 30-40 years in good health. Here the CDR3 reads CASSWTGKNTEAFF. The CDR3 DNA is TGCGCCAGCTCTTGGACAGGGAAGAACACTGAAGCTTTCTTT.